Following are 2 T cell receptor beta chains from one sample sequenced in a study of blood T cell repertoires in COVID-19 (dated by TCRdb to 2019 to 2021). The library was obtained by the immunoSEQ multiplex PCR assay. As stored in TCRdb, this immuneACCESS dataset retains in-frame rearrangements with V and J assigned. A fraction of the clones does not appear; measured against another copy, unresolved V genes explain less than half of the discrepancy, and the remainder lacks a known reason. This sample has 85,000 to 120,000 clones in its table, and approximately 88% of those were observed once. The biggest ten clones account for roughly 4.4% of the sample. The specimen sequenced was peripheral blood. The receptors stem from a human donor in a cohort sampled during active COVID-19.

This clone is a singleton in its sample. This chain links TRBV28 with TRBJ2-7, with 7 bases matching TRBD1. Unmatched junction bases numbered 9, after V lost 3 bases and J lost 4 bases. Germline assignment: CDR1 MDHEN and CDR2 SYDVKM. The CDR3 totals 15 residues. The CDR3 DNA follows: TGTGCCAGCAGTTTGGAAAACGACAGGGCGTACGAGCAGTACTTC. This sequence encodes CASSLENDRAYEQYF.

The chain carries TRBV7-9 and TRBJ2-1, with TRBD1 matching over 7 bases. CDR3 length: 16 residues. CDR1 is SEHNR and CDR2 is FQNEAQ in the germline V gene (reference sequence). With V trimmed by 5 bases and J by 0 bases, 7 bases remained unmatched. The CDR3 spells CASSRGQDSSYNEQFF. CDR3 DNA: TGTGCCAGCAGCCGAGGACAGGATAGCTCCTACAATGAGCAGTTCTTC.